A selection of T cell receptor beta chains follows, all from one sample in a study of sequential checkpoint blockade in melanoma. The protocol was immunoSEQ multiplex PCR, while the TCRdb copy is restricted to in-frame clones and leaves out a portion. Of approximately 20,000 clones in the sample, roughly 59% are singletons; the top ten hold approximately 18%. Sequencing used CD8+ T cells sorted from blood (inferred from file names), obtained from a patient given nivolumab and ipilimumab in sequence. The receptors originated from a human donor with melanoma. Both conserved end residues are part of each CDR3. Each record gives: V gene, clone size, J gene, D gene, CDR3 DNA, CDR3 protein. The D gene is left open where the match is weak. Size tells how often a clone was seen (once, few, many) or the class of an expanded clone, and some rows leave it out.

v_gene: TRBV28
abundance: -
j_gene: TRBJ1-5
d_gene: -
CDR3nt: TGTGCCAGCACCCCGTGGCAGGCCAATCAGCCCCAGCATTTT
CDR3aa: CASTPWQANQPQHF

v_gene: TRBV5-4
abundance: -
j_gene: TRBJ1-2
d_gene: -
CDR3nt: TGTGCCAGCAGCTTGGATGGAGGCTTGGCCGGCTACACCTTC
CDR3aa: CASSLDGGLAGYTF

v_gene: TRBV6-1
abundance: few
j_gene: TRBJ1-4
d_gene: TRBD1
CDR3nt: TGTGCCAGCAGTTCCGGGACAGGGGACTTGGGAAAACTGTTTTTT
CDR3aa: CASSSGTGDLGKLFF

v_gene: TRBV27
abundance: few
j_gene: TRBJ2-7
d_gene: TRBD1
CDR3nt: TGTGCCAGCAGCCCCTCCCCGGGACAGGGGACCGAGCAGTACTTC
CDR3aa: CASSPSPGQGTEQYF

v_gene: TRBV6-5
abundance: -
j_gene: TRBJ2-2
d_gene: TRBD2
CDR3nt: TGTGCCAGCAGAAGCGGGGAGAACACCGGGGAGCTGTTTTTT
CDR3aa: CASRSGENTGELFF

v_gene: TRBV7-6
abundance: -
j_gene: TRBJ2-7
d_gene: TRBD1
CDR3nt: TGTGCCAGCAGCTTAGGTCTACAGGGGGGCGAGCAGTACTTC
CDR3aa: CASSLGLQGGEQYF

v_gene: TRBV7-2
abundance: few
j_gene: TRBJ2-1
d_gene: -
CDR3nt: TGTGCCAGCAGCTGGGGACTCCCTGGGGATGAGCAGTTCTTC
CDR3aa: CASSWGLPGDEQFF

v_gene: TRBV6-1
abundance: -
j_gene: TRBJ2-1
d_gene: TRBD2
CDR3nt: TGTGCCAGCAGTGAAGCGTCTAGCGGGAGCAATGAGCAGTTCTTC
CDR3aa: CASSEASSGSNEQFF

v_gene: TRBV7-6
abundance: -
j_gene: TRBJ2-3
d_gene: -
CDR3nt: TGTGCCAGCAGCTTAGCGACAGGAGCAGATACGCAGTATTTT
CDR3aa: CASSLATGADTQYF

v_gene: TRBV14
abundance: few
j_gene: TRBJ2-7
d_gene: -
CDR3nt: TGTGCCAGCAGCCAAGATGGCAGGCCACGCTACGAGCAGTACTTC
CDR3aa: CASSQDGRPRYEQYF

v_gene: TRBV12-5
abundance: -
j_gene: TRBJ1-2
d_gene: -
CDR3nt: TGTGCTAGTGGTTTGGCGGGGTGGCGTGGCTACACCTTC
CDR3aa: CASGLAGWRGYTF

v_gene: TRBV19
abundance: -
j_gene: TRBJ1-3
d_gene: TRBD1
CDR3nt: TGTGCCAGTAGTATGACAGGGAGCTCTGGAAACACCATATATTTT
CDR3aa: CASSMTGSSGNTIYF

v_gene: TRBV5-8
abundance: few
j_gene: TRBJ2-5
d_gene: TRBD1
CDR3nt: TGTGCCAGCACGCTAGACAGGGACCAAGAGACCCAGTACTTC
CDR3aa: CASTLDRDQETQYF

v_gene: TRBV27
abundance: -
j_gene: TRBJ2-1
d_gene: TRBD2
CDR3nt: TGTGCCAGCAGTTACGGGACTAGCGGGGTCAATGAGCAGTTCTTC
CDR3aa: CASSYGTSGVNEQFF

v_gene: TRBV29-1
abundance: -
j_gene: TRBJ1-2
d_gene: -
CDR3nt: TGCAGCGTTGTCCTGTTAGGGGTTGACTACACCTTC
CDR3aa: CSVVLLGVDYTF

v_gene: TRBV29-1
abundance: few
j_gene: TRBJ2-3
d_gene: -
CDR3nt: TGCAGCGTTGTCTTGTATGGAGTTGTCGTCACGCAGTATTTT
CDR3aa: CSVVLYGVVVTQYF

v_gene: TRBV5-1
abundance: once
j_gene: TRBJ1-6
d_gene: TRBD1
CDR3nt: TGCGCCAGCAGCTGGGGTTACGGACAGGGGGCCTATAATTCACCCCTCCACTTT
CDR3aa: CASSWGYGQGAYNSPLHF

v_gene: TRBV9
abundance: few
j_gene: TRBJ1-6
d_gene: -
CDR3nt: TGTGCCAGCAGCGCCCCCCAGGGAATAGAGTATTCACCCCTCCACTTT
CDR3aa: CASSAPQGIEYSPLHF

v_gene: TRBV19
abundance: -
j_gene: TRBJ1-1
d_gene: -
CDR3nt: TGTGCCAGTACAGCAGGGTGGTCGAACACTGAAGCTTTCTTT
CDR3aa: CASTAGWSNTEAFF

v_gene: TRBV2
abundance: few
j_gene: TRBJ2-4
d_gene: TRBD1
CDR3nt: TGTGCCAGCAGTGAAGCGCAACGACAGGGGTTGGCCATTCAGTACTTC
CDR3aa: CASSEAQRQGLAIQYF

v_gene: TRBV11-2
abundance: -
j_gene: TRBJ1-2
d_gene: -
CDR3nt: TGTGCCAGCAGCCCCATAACTGACAGACCGGTCCACGGCTACACCTTC
CDR3aa: CASSPITDRPVHGYTF

v_gene: TRBV13
abundance: -
j_gene: TRBJ2-1
d_gene: TRBD1
CDR3nt: TGTGCCAGCGAGGGGGCTGCCAAGGGTGCTGAGCAGTTCTTC
CDR3aa: CASEGAAKGAEQFF

v_gene: TRBV19
abundance: few
j_gene: TRBJ2-4
d_gene: -
CDR3nt: TGTGCCAGTAGTATTGGGCCAGGGAAAAACATTCAGTACTTC
CDR3aa: CASSIGPGKNIQYF

v_gene: TRBV6-1
abundance: -
j_gene: TRBJ2-1
d_gene: TRBD2
CDR3nt: TGTGCCAGCAGTGAAAGGGAAGCGGGAGGGGACAATGAGCAGTTCTTC
CDR3aa: CASSEREAGGDNEQFF

v_gene: TRBV2
abundance: -
j_gene: TRBJ2-2
d_gene: TRBD1
CDR3nt: TGTGCCAGCAGGACGGGAACAGGGGGATTTGGCGGGGAGCTGTTTTTT
CDR3aa: CASRTGTGGFGGELFF

v_gene: TRBV5-1
abundance: -
j_gene: TRBJ2-1
d_gene: TRBD2
CDR3nt: TGCGCCAGCAGCTTTGGGGGGGTCAATGAGCAGTTCTTC
CDR3aa: CASSFGGVNEQFF